These T cell receptor beta chains were read from a single sample in a study of cytomegalovirus exposure and HLA in healthy donors. Sequenced by immunoSEQ multiplex PCR; TCRdb stores in-frame clones only, minus some. The repertoire holds over 80,000 clones, roughly 73% seen once, with less than 4% in the top ten. Sequenced material: PBMCs. These receptors were taken from a man in his forties in good health and CMV-seronegative. CDR3s leave out the opening cysteine and the closing phenylalanine or tryptophan. The order of the fields is V gene, CDR3 protein.

TRBV6-5 ARGGSPGELF
TRBV2 ASRVGVFRGMGGYT
TRBV5-1 ASSLDGQGRIEKLF
TRBV29-1 SVEDPGQADYEQY
TRBV21-1 ASSKGRGRGATDTQY
TRBV27 ASSSRRGHYEQY
TRBV6-1 ASREHFPGGLSTDTQY
TRBV4-2 ASSQELAGAETQY
TRBV19 ASSIRGQSYNEQF
TRBV28 ASSYWEISTEAF
TRBV10-3 AISLGGGDGYT
TRBV5-8 ASSPWTGEGGQPQH
TRBV4-3 ASSQRSGGETQY
TRBV4-1 ASSQAITGPGSSYEQY
TRBV7-9 ASSLATGNPNQPQH
TRBV5-1 ASSLDIGETQY
TRBV5-4 ASSLVTSGDTQY
TRBV29-1 SVVAGVHSYEQY
TRBV7-9 ASSLNGDDYGYT
TRBV27 ASSLLSGMNSPLH
TRBV30 AWSRGTTGGWNEKLF
TRBV27 ASSWGTYQPQH
TRBV2 ASSEARTGVGVY
TRBV6-1 ASSEEYRVRNQPQH
TRBV11-1 ASSYRVQETQY
TRBV6-6 ASSGSRGAIHEQY
TRBV5-1 ASSLSSYSEETQY
TRBV4-1 ASSQAQTSGGIYEQY
TRBV7-9 ASSLGALSEF
TRBV5-6 ASSLEVGTLPLLGYT
TRBV18 ASSGDRNYGYT
TRBV9 ASSVFTGTGISGYT
TRBV7-7 ASSPRWASEYNEQF
TRBV6-1 ASSPGQLNQPQH
TRBV9 ASSPGLADSYEQY
TRBV7-8 ASSLVGRETQY
TRBV6-5 ASSYGTGSTEAF